This TCR beta chain was observed in a study of T cell responses to AZD1222 COVID-19 vaccine (dated by TCRdb to about 2021). Turning to the overall study: AZD1222 recipients given second doses at about 4 weeks or at about 12 weeks were pooled, since spike-specific TCR depth and breadth were not found to differ between the two schedules. TCR sequencing covered over 230 trial participants: nearly 210 given two doses of AZD1222 and 26 given two doses of MenACWY control vaccine. Trial participants were enrolled by age into subgroups of 18-55, 56-69 and 70-plus years, and 148, 28 and 57 TCR-sequenced participants, respectively, were included in these subgroups. Summary of the overall study and its limitations: Most participants were white British and females outnumbered males, and the authors suggested that clonal diversity may have been underestimated. In the small 56-69-year group, the increase in depth fell short of significance, most likely because of low power. Vaccine-associated CD4 TCRs spanned the whole spike protein, with dominant responses in regions 160-218 and 743-854. Because no day 14 peak-response samples were available, repertoires were characterized only after the peak T cell response. After two AZD1222 doses, spike-specific TCR breadth and depth were significantly higher than at day 0 and than in MenACWY recipients. Conclusions about previously exposed vaccinees were limited because only a handful of AZD1222 recipients were SARS-CoV-2 seropositive at baseline. Reportedly, almost half of the unique spike-specific TCRs recognized epitopes lying outside the regions that are mutated in the B.1.351 and B.1.1.7 variants.

CDR1 LNHDA and CDR2 SQIVND were looked up in the germline V gene (reference sequence). V lost 4 bases and J lost 8 bases, and the count of bases not matched to a germline gene is 4. The CDR3 runs 12 amino acids, cysteine and phenylalanine included. The only DNA kept is the CDR3, 36 bases in frame from the first base. Read against the paper, the sample's time point label means: baseline before first vaccination. The vaccinee samples were drawn from two UK trials, COV001 and COV002, one of which was a single-blind randomized controlled phase 2/3 trial testing AZD1222 (ChAdOx1 nCoV-19) in healthy adults. For TCRbeta chain sequencing, PBMC samples from trial participants were taken at day 0 and at day 28 after the second dose. To note about this clone: Its antigen is not yet known. No base quality information exists; no much larger clone differs at one position.

The CDR3 regions of human TCRbeta chains were analyzed by immunosequencing. The paper's processing steps were these. TCRs in the repertoires were matched against a reference library of SARS-CoV-2-specific TCRs that had been generated with the MIRA antigen-specificity platform. Breadth was defined as the fraction of unique TCRs that were SARS-CoV-2-associated, and depth was defined as the fraction of total T cells that were SARS-CoV-2-associated. Using the MIRA data, every spike-specific TCR was mapped to the spike region that the TCR reacted to and assigned to either a CD4 or a CD8 class. Log10-transformed breadth and depth values were compared by one-way ANOVA with Sidak's multiple comparisons tests. TCRdb limited this immuneACCESS table to in-frame rearrangements with V and J called. A share of clones is missing; checked studies link under half to unresolved V genes, and the rest is unexplained. D and trimming come from the DNA, and the V and J calls and clone size come from that table. A total of about 140,000 clones appear in this sample, approximately 92% of them only once. The ten largest clones capture approximately 4.8% of the sample.

The rearrangement combines TRBV19 with TRBJ1-2, and TRBD1 aligns with 7 junction nucleotides. Here the sequenced sample was peripheral blood, taken on day 0 of AZD1222 vaccination. This receptor was identified in an adult in good health. The DNA is TGTGCCAGTAGTAACAGGGGCGACGGCTACACCTTC. Its translation reads: CASSNRGDGYTF.